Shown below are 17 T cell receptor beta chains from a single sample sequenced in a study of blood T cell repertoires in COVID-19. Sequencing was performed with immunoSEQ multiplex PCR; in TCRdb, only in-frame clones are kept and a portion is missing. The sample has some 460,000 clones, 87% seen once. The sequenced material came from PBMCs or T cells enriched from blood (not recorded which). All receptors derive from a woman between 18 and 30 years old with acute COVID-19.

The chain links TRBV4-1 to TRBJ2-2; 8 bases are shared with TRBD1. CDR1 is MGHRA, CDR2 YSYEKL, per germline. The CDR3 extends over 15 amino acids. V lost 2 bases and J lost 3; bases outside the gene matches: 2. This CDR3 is CASSQRTGYTGELFF. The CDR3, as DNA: TGCGCCAGCAGCCAACGGACAGGGTACACCGGGGAGCTGTTTTTT.

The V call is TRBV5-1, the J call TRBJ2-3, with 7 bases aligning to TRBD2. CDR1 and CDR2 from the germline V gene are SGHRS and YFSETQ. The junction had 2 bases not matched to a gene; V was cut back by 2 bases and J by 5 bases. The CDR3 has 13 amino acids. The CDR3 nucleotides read TGCGCCAGCAGCTTTGCGGGAGAAGATACGCAGTATTTT. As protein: CASSFAGEDTQYF.

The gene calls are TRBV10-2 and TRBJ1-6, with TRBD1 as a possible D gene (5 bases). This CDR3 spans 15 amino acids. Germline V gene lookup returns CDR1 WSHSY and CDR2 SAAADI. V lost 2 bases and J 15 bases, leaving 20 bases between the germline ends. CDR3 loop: CASSELQGRRKDLHF. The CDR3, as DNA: TGCGCCAGCAGTGAGCTGCAGGGCCGGCGTAAAGACCTCCACTTT.

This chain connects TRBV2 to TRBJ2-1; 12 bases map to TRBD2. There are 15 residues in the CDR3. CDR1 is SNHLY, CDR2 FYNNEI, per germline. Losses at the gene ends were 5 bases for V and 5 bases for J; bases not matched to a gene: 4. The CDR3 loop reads CASSYLAGGDNEQFF. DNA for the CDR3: TGTGCCAGCAGTTATCTAGCGGGAGGGGACAATGAGCAGTTCTTC.

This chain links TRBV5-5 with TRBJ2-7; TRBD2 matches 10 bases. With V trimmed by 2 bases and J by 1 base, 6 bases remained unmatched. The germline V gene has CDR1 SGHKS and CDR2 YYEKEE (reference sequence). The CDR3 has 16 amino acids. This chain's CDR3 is CASSLARTSGSYEQYF. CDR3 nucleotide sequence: TGTGCCAGCAGCTTAGCCCGGACTAGCGGATCCTACGAGCAGTACTTC.

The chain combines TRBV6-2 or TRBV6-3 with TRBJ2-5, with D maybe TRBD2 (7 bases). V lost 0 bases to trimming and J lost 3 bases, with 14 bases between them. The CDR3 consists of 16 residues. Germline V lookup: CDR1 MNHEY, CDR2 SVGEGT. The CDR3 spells CASSYSGGRWEETQYF. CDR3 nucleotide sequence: TGTGCCAGCAGTTACTCGGGGGGGCGGTGGGAAGAGACCCAGTACTTC.

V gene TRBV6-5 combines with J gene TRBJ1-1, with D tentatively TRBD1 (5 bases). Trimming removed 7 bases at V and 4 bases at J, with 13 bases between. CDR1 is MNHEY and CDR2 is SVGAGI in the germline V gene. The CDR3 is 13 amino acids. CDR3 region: CASTLRGGTEAFF. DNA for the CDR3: TGTGCCAGCACCTTACGGGGGGGCACTGAAGCTTTCTTT.

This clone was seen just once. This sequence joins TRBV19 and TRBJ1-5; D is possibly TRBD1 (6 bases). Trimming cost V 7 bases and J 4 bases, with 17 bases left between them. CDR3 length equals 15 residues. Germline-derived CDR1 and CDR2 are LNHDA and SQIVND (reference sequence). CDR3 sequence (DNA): TGTGCCAGTAAAGATGGGGGCATGGAAAATCAGCCCCAGCATTTT. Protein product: CASKDGGMENQPQHF.

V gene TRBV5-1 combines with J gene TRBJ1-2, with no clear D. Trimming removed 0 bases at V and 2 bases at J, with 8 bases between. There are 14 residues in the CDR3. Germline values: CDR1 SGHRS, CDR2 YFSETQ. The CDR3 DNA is TGCGCCAGCAGCTTGGAAGCGGGGAACTATGGCTACACCTTC. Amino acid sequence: CASSLEAGNYGYTF. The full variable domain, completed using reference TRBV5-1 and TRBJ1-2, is KAGVTQTPRYLIKTRGQQVTLSCSPISGHRSVSWYQQTPGQGLQFLFEYFSETQRNKGNFPGRFSGRQFSNSRSEMNVSTLELGDSALYLCASSLEAGNYGYTFGSGTRLTVV.

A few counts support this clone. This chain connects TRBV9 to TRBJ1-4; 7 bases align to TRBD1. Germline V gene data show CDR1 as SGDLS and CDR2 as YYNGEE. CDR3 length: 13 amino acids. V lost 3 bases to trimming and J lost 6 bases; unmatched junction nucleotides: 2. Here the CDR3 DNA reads TGTGCCAGCAGCGGACAGGGTTATGAAAAACTGTTTTTT. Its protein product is CASSGQGYEKLFF.

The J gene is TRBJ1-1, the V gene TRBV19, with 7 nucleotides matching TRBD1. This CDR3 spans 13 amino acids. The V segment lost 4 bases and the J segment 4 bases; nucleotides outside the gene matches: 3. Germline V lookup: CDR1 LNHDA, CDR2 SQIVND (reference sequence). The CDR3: CASSKPGGTEAFF. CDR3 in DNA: TGTGCCAGTAGTAAGCCAGGGGGCACTGAAGCTTTCTTT.

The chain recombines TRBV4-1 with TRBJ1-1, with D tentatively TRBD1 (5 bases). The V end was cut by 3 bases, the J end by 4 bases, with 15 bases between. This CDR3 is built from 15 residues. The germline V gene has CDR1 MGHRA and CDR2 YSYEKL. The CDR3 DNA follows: TGCGCCAGCAGCCAGTGGGGTACGCAGGGCACTGAAGCTTTCTTT. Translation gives CASSQWGTQGTEAFF.

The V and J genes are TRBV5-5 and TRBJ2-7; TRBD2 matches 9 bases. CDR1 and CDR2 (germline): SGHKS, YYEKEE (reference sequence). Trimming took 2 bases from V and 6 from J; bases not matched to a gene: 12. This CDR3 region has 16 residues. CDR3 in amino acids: CASSFDNSGSSSEQYF. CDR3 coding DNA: TGTGCCAGCAGCTTTGATAATAGCGGGAGTTCATCCGAGCAGTACTTC.

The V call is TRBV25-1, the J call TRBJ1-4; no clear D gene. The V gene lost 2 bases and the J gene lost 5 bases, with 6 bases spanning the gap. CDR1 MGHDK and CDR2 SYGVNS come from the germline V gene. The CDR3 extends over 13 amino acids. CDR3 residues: CASSEGGNEKLFF. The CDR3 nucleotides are TGTGCCAGCAGTGAAGGCGGGAATGAAAAACTGTTTTTT.

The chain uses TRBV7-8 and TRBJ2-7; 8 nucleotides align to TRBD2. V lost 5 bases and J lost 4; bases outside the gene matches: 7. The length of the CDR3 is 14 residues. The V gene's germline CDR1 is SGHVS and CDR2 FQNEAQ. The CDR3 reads CASSVGLAGYEQYF. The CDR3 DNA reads TGTGCCAGCAGCGTCGGACTAGCCGGGTACGAGCAGTACTTC. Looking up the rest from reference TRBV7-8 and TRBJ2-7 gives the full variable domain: GAGVSQSPRYKVAKRGQDVALRCDPISGHVSLFWYQQALGQGPEFLTYFQNEAQLDKSGLPSDRFFAERPEGSVSTLKIQRTQQEDSAVYLCASSVGLAGYEQYFGPGTRLTVT.

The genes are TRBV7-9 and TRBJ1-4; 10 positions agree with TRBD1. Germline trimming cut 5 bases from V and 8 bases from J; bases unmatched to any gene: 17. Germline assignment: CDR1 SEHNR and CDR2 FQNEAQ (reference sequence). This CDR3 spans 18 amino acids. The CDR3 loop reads CASSAIDRGRRIREKLFF. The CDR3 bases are TGTGCCAGCAGCGCAATCGACAGGGGGCGTCGAATTCGCGAAAAACTGTTTTTT.

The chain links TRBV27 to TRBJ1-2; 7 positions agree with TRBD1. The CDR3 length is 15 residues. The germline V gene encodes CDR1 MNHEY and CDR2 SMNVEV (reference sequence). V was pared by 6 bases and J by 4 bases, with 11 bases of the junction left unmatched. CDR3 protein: CASSRNRGEIYGYTF. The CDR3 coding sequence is TGTGCCAGCAGCCGCAACAGGGGTGAAATCTATGGCTACACCTTC.